This T cell receptor beta chain was profiled in a study of shared clonotypes between healthy human individuals. Study-wide findings and caveats: Estimated richness was generally greater in naive than memory subsets.

Note on this clone: What it binds is not known.

Trimming cost V 5 bases and J 0 bases; bases outside gene matches: 2. Germline values: CDR1 SEHNR, CDR2 FQNEAQ (reference sequence). The CDR3 has 14 amino acids. Here immunoSEQ multiplex PCR was the method, and the copy in TCRdb shows in-frame clones only, minus some. Of fewer than 2.5 million clones in the sample, 93% were seen once. This sequence joins TRBV7-9 and TRBJ2-7, with 9 positions matching TRBD2. The TCR comes from a man aged 18-30 years in good health. Some clones in this sample may be carry-over from other donors' samples. The specimen sequenced was naive CD4+ T cells from PBMCs. The subset here: CD45RA+ positively selected. The CDR3 sequence is CASSRLAASYEQYF. DNA of the CDR3: TGTGCCAGCAGCCGACTAGCGGCCTCCTACGAGCAGTACTTC.